This T cell receptor beta chain originates from a study of control samples from healthy donors and cancer patients. Only in-frame clones appear in the TCRdb table, and some are missing; sequencing was by immunoSEQ multiplex PCR. Here the sample spans about 67,000 clones, over 75% being singletons. The CDR3 is 12 residues long. Germline CDR1 and CDR2: MNHEY and SVGAGI. The source of this sequence is a woman between 45 and 60 years old with head and neck cancer. The material sequenced was PBMCs. The rearrangement uses TRBV6-5 and TRBJ2-1; 7 positions agree with TRBD2. Written as DNA, the CDR3 is TGTGCGGCTGGGCTAGCGGTCAATGAGCAGTTCTTC. This gives the protein CAAGLAVNEQFF.